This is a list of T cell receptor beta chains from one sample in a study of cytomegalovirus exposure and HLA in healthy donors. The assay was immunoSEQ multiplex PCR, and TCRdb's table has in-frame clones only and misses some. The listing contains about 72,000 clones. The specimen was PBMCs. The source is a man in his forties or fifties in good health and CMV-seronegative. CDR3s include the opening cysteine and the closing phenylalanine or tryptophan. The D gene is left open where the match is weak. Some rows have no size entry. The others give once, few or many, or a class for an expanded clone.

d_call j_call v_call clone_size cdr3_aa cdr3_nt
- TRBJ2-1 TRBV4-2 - CASSQDTGNEQFF TGTGCCAGCAGCCAAGACACAGGCAATGAGCAGTTCTTC
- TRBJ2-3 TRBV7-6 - CASSPRGSGGRDTQYF TGTGCCAGCAGCCCCCGGGGTTCGGGGGGCAGGGATACGCAGTATTTT
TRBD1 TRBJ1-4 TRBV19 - CASSAQGNKATNEKLFF TGTGCCAGTAGTGCACAGGGGAATAAAGCAACTAATGAAAAACTGTTTTTT
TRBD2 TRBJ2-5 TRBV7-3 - CASSSQGRVRGETQYF TGTGCCAGCAGCTCCCAAGGGAGGGTTAGAGGGGAGACCCAGTACTTC
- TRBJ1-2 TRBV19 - CASSTYRTADSYGYTF TGTGCCAGTAGTACCTACCGGACAGCTGATTCCTATGGCTACACCTTC
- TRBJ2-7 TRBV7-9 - CASSRRTDSYEQYF TGTGCCAGCAGCCGACGGACAGACTCCTACGAGCAGTACTTC
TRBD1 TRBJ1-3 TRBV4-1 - CASSQLDRAGNTIYF TGCGCCAGCAGCCAACTCGACAGGGCTGGAAACACCATATATTTT
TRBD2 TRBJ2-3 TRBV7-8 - CASSLASGGSLVGDTQYF TGTGCCAGCAGCTTAGCTAGCGGGGGGTCGCTAGTAGGAGATACGCAGTATTTT
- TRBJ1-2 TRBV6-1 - CASSEARGNYGYTF TGTGCCAGCAGTGAAGCCCGGGGGAACTATGGCTACACCTTC
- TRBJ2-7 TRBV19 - CASSTQNYYEQYF TGTGCCAGTAGTACCCAAAACTACTACGAGCAGTACTTC
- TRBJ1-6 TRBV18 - CASSPIRERVGSPLHF TGTGCCAGCTCACCGATCAGGGAACGCGTCGGTTCACCCCTCCACTTT
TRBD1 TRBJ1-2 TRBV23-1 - CASSPTKTGPNYGYTF TGCGCCAGCAGTCCTACGAAGACAGGGCCTAACTATGGCTACACCTTC
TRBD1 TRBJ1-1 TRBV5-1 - CASSSNPGQGGAFF TGCGCCAGCAGCTCGAATCCGGGACAGGGCGGTGCTTTCTTT
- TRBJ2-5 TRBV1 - CTPSQLLLSLQGMKTQYF TGCACCCCAAGCCAGCTCCTCTTGTCACTCCAGGGTATGAAGACCCAGTACTTC
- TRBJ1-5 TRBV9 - CASSVDGRSNQPQHF TGTGCCAGCAGCGTAGATGGTCGGAGCAATCAGCCCCAGCATTTT
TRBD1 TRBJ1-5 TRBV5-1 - CASRPTGDSNQPQHF TGCGCCAGCAGACCGACAGGGGATAGCAATCAGCCCCAGCATTTT
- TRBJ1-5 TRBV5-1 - CASSLTGDQPQHF TGCGCCAGCAGCTTGACCGGGGATCAGCCCCAGCATTTT
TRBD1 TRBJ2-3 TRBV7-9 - CASSPDRGIFSSTQYF TGTGCCAGCAGCCCGGACAGGGGCATTTTTTCAAGTACGCAGTATTTT
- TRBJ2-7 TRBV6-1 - CASSVQLSYEQYF TGTGCCAGCAGTGTGCAGTTATCCTACGAGCAGTACTTC
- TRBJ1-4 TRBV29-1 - CSVELEGDEKLFF TGCAGCGTTGAGCTGGAGGGAGATGAAAAACTGTTTTTT
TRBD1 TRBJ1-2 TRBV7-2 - CASSLADRVEGRDTF TGTGCCAGCAGCTTAGCGGACAGGGTCGAAGGTAGAGACACCTTC
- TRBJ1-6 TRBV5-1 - CASSLGQQVYNSPLHF TGCGCCAGCAGCTTGGGGCAACAGGTCTATAATTCACCCCTCCACTTT
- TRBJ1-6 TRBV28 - CASSLSSRYNSPLHF TGTGCCAGCAGTTTATCATCGCGATATAATTCACCCCTCCACTTT
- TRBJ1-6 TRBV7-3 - CASSPTGGSPLHF TGTGCCAGCAGCCCCACCGGCGGCTCACCCCTCCACTTT
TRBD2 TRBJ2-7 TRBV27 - CASSLFPSGVYEQYF TGTGCCAGCAGTTTATTCCCTAGCGGGGTGTACGAGCAGTACTTC
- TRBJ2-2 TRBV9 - CASSGTSNTGELFF TGTGCCAGCAGCGGGACATCGAACACCGGGGAGCTGTTTTTT
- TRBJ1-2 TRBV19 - CASRPGQRRYGYTF TGTGCCAGTAGGCCGGGACAACGGCGCTATGGCTACACCTTC
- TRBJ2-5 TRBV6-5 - CASSYSGRQETQYF TGTGCCAGCAGTTACTCCGGTAGACAAGAGACCCAGTACTTC
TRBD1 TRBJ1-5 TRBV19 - CASRDSSNQPQHF TGTGCCAGTCGGGACAGTAGCAATCAGCCCCAGCATTTT
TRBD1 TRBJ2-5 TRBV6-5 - CASLRGQGTGETQYF TGTGCCAGCTTAAGGGGACAGGGTACGGGAGAGACCCAGTACTTC
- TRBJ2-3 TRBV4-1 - CASSQDSGTGTDTQYF TGCGCCAGCAGCCAAGATAGCGGGACAGGCACAGATACGCAGTATTTT
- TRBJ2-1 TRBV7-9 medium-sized CASSTNTGYSYNEQFF TGTGCCAGCAGCACTAATACAGGATATTCCTACAATGAGCAGTTCTTC
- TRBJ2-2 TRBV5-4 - CASSSRSGMNTGELFF TGTGCCAGCAGCTCCCGCTCAGGAATGAACACCGGGGAGCTGTTTTTT
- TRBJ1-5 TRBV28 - CASSLVQGNQPQHF TGTGCCAGCAGTTTGGTACAGGGTAATCAGCCCCAGCATTTT
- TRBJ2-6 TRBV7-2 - CASSPDRLGANVLTF TGTGCCAGCAGCCCAGACAGACTTGGGGCCAACGTCCTGACTTTC
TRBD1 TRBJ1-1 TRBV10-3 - CAISATGGAVNTEAFF TGTGCCATCAGTGCCACAGGGGGCGCGGTGAACACTGAAGCTTTCTTT
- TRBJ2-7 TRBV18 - CASSPRGGAFEQYF TGTGCCAGCTCACCACGAGGGGGGGCGTTCGAGCAGTACTTC
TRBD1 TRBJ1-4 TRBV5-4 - CASSLDGTGDEKLFF TGTGCCAGCAGCTTGGACGGGACAGGGGATGAAAAACTGTTTTTT
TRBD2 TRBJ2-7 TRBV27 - CASRPHTSGQAYEQYF TGTGCCAGCAGACCGCATACTAGCGGCCAAGCCTACGAGCAGTACTTC
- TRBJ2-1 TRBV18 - CASSPIAQRPYNEQFF TGTGCCAGCTCACCAATCGCACAGCGGCCTTACAATGAGCAGTTCTTC
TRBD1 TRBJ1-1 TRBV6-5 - CASTKGQMNTEAFF TGTGCCAGCACCAAGGGACAGATGAACACTGAAGCTTTCTTT
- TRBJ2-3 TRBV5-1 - CASKEGGPHTDTQYF TGCGCCAGCAAAGAGGGGGGGCCTCACACAGATACGCAGTATTTT
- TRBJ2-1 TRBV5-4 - CASSSESGSNEQFF TGTGCCAGCAGCAGCGAATCCGGTTCCAATGAGCAGTTCTTC
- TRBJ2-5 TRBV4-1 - CASSQVSSGAGETQYF TGCGCCAGCAGCCAAGTTTCCAGCGGAGCAGGAGAGACCCAGTACTTC
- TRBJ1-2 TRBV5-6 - CASSFRQEHGYTF TGTGCCAGCAGCTTCCGACAGGAGCATGGCTACACCTTC